This T cell receptor beta chain appears in the sequencing data of a study of blood T cell repertoires in COVID-19. In the study overall: COVID-19 samples, acute and convalescent, were from the United States, Italy and Spain. From T cells, B-cell-depleted T cells, or PBMCs came the material, which was cDNA or gDNA.

Germline V CDR1 and CDR2: MNHEY, SVGAGI. Trimming shortened V by 6 bases and J by 1 base, and 11 bases separated the two germline ends. This CDR3 contains 14 residues. Original analysis: Amplification of reference gene primers provided the estimated nucleated cell counts. Generated by immunoSEQ multiplex PCR, the TCRdb table keeps only in-frame clones and is missing some. The V and J calls and clone size come from that table; D and trimming were worked out from the DNA. The table includes 40,000 to 55,000 clones, roughly 80% detected once. This sequence joins TRBV6-5 and TRBJ2-3; TRBD2 might be the D (5 bases). This TCR derives from a man between 45 and 60 years old with active COVID-19. Material: peripheral blood. CDR3 in amino acids: CASSTGVRTDTQYF. Written as DNA, the CDR3 is TGTGCCAGCAGCACCGGGGTGCGCACAGATACGCAGTATTTT.